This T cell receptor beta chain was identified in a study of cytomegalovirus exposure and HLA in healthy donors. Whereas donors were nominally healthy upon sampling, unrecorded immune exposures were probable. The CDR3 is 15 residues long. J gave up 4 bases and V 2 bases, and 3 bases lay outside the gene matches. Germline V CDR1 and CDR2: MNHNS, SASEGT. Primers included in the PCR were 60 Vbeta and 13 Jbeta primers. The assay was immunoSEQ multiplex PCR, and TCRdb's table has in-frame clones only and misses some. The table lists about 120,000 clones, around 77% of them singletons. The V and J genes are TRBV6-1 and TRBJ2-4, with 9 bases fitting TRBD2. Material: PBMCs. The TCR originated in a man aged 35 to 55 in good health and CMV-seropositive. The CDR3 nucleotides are TGTGCCAGCAGTGAATGGGCGGGGGGGAAAAACATTCAGTACTTC. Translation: CASSEWAGGKNIQYF.